This T cell receptor (beta chain) was identified in a study of blood T cell repertoires in COVID-19. Across the whole study: From the United States, Italy and Spain came samples of acute and convalescent COVID-19. The cDNA or gDNA used as material had been derived from T cells, B-cell-depleted T cells, or PBMCs.

V gave up 3 bases and J gave up 3 bases, with 18 bases separating them. Germline lookup yields CDR1 SGHDT and CDR2 YYEEEE. The CDR3 is made up of 17 amino acids. As handled by the study authors: Reference gene primer amplification yielded estimated nucleated cell counts. TCRdb keeps only in-frame clones here, not all; method: immunoSEQ multiplex PCR. From that table come the V and J calls and clone size; the DNA was used to work out D and trimming. The table has about 100,000 clones, more than 70% seen once. The receptor's source is a human donor in a cohort sampled during active COVID-19. The V gene is TRBV5-6, the J gene TRBJ1-4, with TRBD1 as a possible D gene (6 bases). Sequencing was done on a sample of peripheral blood. The DNA for the CDR3 is TGTGCCAGCAGCTCCCTCAGGGGTAGCAACGCTAATGAAAAACTGTTTTTT. This encodes CASSSLRGSNANEKLFF.